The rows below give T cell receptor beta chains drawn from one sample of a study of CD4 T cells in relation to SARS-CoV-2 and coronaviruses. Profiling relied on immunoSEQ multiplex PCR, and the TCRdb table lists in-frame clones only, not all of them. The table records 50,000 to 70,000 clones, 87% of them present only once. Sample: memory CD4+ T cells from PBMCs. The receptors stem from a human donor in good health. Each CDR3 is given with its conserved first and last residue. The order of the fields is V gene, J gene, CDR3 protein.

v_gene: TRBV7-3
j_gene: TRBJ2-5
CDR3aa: CASSPNPLAGEETQYF

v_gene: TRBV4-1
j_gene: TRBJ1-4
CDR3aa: CASRPGGANEKLFF

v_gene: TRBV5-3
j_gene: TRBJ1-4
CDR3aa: CARSFTATARVEKLFF

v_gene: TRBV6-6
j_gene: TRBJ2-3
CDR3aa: CASSYPGGAHGDTQYF

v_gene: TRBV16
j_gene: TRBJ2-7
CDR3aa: CASSQSTGFRYEQYF

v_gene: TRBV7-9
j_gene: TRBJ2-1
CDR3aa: CASSPPSGEQFF

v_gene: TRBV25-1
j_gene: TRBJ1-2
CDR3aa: CASSEGDHGYTF

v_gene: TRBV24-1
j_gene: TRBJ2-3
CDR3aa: CATSDSQGAPADTQYF

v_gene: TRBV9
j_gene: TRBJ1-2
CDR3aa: CASSVAGWGYTF

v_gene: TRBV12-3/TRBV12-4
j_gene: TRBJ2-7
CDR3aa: CASSGQGDEQYF

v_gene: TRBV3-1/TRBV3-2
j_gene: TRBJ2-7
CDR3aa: CASSPFEIRGRSYEQYF

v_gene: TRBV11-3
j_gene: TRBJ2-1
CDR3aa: CASSFGQGTNNEQFF

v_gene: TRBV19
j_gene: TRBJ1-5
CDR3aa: CASSIIGTGSRPQHF

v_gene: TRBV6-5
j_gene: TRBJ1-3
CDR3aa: CASRPDQVALGTIYF

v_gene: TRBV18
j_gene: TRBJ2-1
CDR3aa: CASSPPTGTRIRHEQFF

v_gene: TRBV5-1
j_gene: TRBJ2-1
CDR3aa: CASSRDRGLSDNEQFF

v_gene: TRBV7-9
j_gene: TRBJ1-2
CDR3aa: CASSSSGTENYGYTF

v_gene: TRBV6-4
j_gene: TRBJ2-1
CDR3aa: CASSAETSSNEQFF

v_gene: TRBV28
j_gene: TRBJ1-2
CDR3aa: CASSNRGRRGGYTF

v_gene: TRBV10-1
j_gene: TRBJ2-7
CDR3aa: CASRLAGVSYEQYF

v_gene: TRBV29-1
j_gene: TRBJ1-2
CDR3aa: CSVEGLYGYTF

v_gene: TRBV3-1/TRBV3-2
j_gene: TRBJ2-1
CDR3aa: CASTRQGVKNEQFF

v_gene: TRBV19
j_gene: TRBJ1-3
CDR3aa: CASSTPETGGNTIYF

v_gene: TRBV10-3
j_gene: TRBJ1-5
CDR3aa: CAISESGTSGQPQHF

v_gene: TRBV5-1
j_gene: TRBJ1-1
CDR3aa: CASSFSLQGTEAFF